This T cell receptor beta chain is drawn from a study of control samples from healthy donors and cancer patients. Germline CDR1 and CDR2: WNHNN and SYGVQD (reference sequence). This CDR3 has 13 amino acids. With 5 bases clipped from V and 2 bases from J, the junction kept 3 bases outside the gene matches. Profiled with immunoSEQ multiplex PCR; TCRdb holds only in-frame clones, not every one. The sample contains 100,000 or so clones, 80% to 90% of which appear only once. This sequence joins TRBV10-1 and TRBJ2-7; 7 nucleotides match TRBD1. The sequenced material came from blood. This TCR was recovered from a man aged 25 to 40 in good health. The CDR3 spells CASSPGTAYEQYV. The CDR3 DNA reads as TGCGCCAGCAGTCCCGGGACAGCCTACGAGCAGTACGTC.